This T cell receptor (beta chain) comes out of a study of blood T cell repertoires in COVID-19. Sequencing used immunoSEQ multiplex PCR; TCRdb keeps in-frame clones, though not all of them. The sample lists about 140,000 clones, more than 80% occurring once. Losses at the gene ends were 5 bases for V and 3 bases for J; bases not matched to a gene: 6. The V gene's germline CDR1 is ENHRY and CDR2 SYGVKD. The CDR3 consists of 14 residues. The sequence was obtained from a woman older than 75 with acute or convalescent COVID-19. The chain carries TRBV10-3 and TRBJ2-7; the match to TRBD1 covers 8 bases. The sequenced sample consisted of peripheral blood. CDR3 protein: CAISSGTGNYEQYF. For the CDR3, the DNA is TGTGCCATCAGTTCCGGGACAGGCAACTACGAGCAGTACTTC.